This TCR beta chain was found in a study of blood T cell repertoires in COVID-19. Overall study: Researchers got acute and convalescent COVID-19 samples from the United States, Italy and Spain. T cells, B-cell-depleted T cells, or PBMCs provided the cDNA or gDNA that served as material.

Original handling: Amplification with reference gene primers provided the estimates of nucleated cell counts. Clones were sequenced by immunoSEQ multiplex PCR, and TCRdb holds only the in-frame ones, with some missing. Clone size and V and J calls were adopted from that table, with D and trimming inferred from the DNA. The data contain under 200,000 clones, roughly nine tenths of them singletons. Germline-derived CDR1 and CDR2 are GTSNPN and SVGIG (reference sequence). The V end was cut by 3 bases, the J end by 0 bases, with 9 bases between. This CDR3 has 13 residues. The specimen was peripheral blood. The chain has TRBV30 and TRBJ2-7; D gene unclear. The receptor's source is a man in his 70s with acute or convalescent COVID-19. The DNA of the CDR3 is TGTGCCTGGAGGCAGGCAAGCTCCTACGAGCAGTACTTC. Translation: CAWRQASSYEQYF.